The clone carrying this TCR beta chain showed up just a few times. Its antigen remains unidentified. The method was immunoSEQ multiplex PCR; TCRdb's version includes in-frame clones alone and lacks a portion of them. The table lists some 180,000 clones, roughly 81% of them singletons, with around 1.3% in the top ten. This sample was taken from a study of cytomegalovirus exposure and HLA in healthy donors. The donors were members of the validation cohort comprising about 130 subjects, separate from the roughly 670-subject first cohort. Germline V gene sequence: CDR1 SGHAT, CDR2 FQNNGV. This CDR3 is built from 15 residues. The V and J ends lost 1 base and 5 bases, in that order; junction bases with no gene match: 7. Notes on the study in general: It was 150 to 200 TCR beta chains that were listed as cytomegalovirus-associated. A later analysis found first-cohort TCR clusters tended to co-occur in the 90 to 150 validation repertoires. Many donors carried some public TCRs, although rarity characterized most TCR sequences.

This TCR derives from a woman aged 25 to 39 in good health and CMV-seronegative. The sample taken for sequencing was PBMCs. V usage is TRBV11-2 and J usage is TRBJ1-2, with TRBD1 matching over 7 bases. CDR3 residues: CASSLGPTGEYGYTF. The CDR3 DNA sequence: TGTGCCAGCAGCTTAGGACCCACAGGGGAGTATGGCTACACCTTC.